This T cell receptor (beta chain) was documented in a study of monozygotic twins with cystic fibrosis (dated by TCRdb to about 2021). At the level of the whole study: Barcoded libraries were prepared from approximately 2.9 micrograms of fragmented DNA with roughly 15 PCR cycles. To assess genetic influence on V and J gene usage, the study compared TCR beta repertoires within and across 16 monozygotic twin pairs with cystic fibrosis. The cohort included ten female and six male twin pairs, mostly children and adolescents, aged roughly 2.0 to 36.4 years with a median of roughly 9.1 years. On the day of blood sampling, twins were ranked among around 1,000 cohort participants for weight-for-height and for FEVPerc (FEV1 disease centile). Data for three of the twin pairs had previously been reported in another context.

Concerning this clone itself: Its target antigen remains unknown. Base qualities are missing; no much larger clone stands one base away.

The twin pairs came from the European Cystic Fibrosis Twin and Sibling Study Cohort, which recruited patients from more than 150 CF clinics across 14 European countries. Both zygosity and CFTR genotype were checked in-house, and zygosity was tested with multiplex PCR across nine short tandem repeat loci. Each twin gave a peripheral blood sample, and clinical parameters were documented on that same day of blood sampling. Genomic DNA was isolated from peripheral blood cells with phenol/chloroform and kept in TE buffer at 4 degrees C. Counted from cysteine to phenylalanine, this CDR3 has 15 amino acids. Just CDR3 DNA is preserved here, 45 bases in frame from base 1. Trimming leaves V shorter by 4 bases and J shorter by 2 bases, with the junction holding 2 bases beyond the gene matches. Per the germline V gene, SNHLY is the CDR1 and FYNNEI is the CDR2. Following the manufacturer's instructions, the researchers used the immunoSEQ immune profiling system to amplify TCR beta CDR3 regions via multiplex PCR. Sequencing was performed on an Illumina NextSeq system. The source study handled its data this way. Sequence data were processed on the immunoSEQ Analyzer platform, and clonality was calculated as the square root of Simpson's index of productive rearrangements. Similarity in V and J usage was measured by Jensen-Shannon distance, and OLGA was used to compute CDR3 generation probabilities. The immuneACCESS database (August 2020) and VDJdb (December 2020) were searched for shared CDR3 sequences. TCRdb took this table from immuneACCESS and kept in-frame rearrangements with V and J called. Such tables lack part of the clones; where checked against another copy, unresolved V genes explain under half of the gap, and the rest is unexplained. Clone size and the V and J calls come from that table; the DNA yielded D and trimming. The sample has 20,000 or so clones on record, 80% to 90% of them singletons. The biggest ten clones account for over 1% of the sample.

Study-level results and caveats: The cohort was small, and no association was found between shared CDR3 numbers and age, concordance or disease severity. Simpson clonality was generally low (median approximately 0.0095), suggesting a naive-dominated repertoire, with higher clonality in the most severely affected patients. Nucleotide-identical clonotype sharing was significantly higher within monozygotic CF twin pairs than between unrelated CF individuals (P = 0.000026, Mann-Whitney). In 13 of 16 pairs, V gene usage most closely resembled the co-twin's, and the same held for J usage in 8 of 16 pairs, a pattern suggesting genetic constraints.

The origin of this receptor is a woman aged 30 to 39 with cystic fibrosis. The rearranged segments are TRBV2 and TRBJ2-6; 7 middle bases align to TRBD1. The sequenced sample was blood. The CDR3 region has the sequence CASSVDRAGANVLTF. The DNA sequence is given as TGTGCCAGCAGTGTCGACAGGGCTGGGGCCAACGTCCTGACTTTC.